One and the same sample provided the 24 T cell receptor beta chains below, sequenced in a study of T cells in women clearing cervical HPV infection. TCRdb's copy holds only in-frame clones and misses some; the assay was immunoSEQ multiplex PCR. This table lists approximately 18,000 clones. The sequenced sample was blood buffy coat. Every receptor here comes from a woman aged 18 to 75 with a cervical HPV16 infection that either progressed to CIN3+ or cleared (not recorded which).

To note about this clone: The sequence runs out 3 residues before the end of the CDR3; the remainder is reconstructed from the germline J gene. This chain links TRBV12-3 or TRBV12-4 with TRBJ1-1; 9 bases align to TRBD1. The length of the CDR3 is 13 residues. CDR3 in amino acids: CASSATGGRGAFF. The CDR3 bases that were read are TGTGCCAGCAGTGCTACAGGGGGCCGGGGA.

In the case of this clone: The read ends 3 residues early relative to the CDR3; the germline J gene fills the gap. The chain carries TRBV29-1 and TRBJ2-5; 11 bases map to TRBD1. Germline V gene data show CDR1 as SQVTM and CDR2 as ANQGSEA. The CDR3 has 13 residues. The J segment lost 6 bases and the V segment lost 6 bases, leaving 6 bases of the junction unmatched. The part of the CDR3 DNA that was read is TGCAGCGTCAGGACAGGGGGCGGAAAGACC. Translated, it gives CSVRTGGGKT. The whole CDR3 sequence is CSVRTGGGKTQYF.

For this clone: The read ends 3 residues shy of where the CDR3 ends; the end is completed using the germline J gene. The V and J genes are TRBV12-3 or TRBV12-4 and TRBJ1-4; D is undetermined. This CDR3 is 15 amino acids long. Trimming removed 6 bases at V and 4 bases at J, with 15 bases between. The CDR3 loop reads CASSPSAGINEKLFF. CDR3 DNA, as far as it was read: TGTGCCAGCAGCCCCTCGGCGGGCATTAATGAAAAA.

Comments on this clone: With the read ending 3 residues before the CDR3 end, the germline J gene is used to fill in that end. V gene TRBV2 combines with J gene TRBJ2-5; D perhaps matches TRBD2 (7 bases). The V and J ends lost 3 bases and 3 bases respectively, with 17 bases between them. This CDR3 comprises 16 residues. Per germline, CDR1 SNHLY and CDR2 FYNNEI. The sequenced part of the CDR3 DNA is TGTGCCAGCAGTGACCCAGCGGGGAGGGGGAAAGAGACC. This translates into CASSDPAGRGKET. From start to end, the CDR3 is CASSDPAGRGKETQYF. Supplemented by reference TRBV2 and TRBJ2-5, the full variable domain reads EPEVTQTPSHQVTQMGQEVILRCVPISNHLYFYWYRQILGQKVEFLVSFYNNEISEKSEIFDDQFSVERPDGSNFTLKIRSTKLEDSAMYFCASSDPAGRGKETQYFGPGTRLLVL.

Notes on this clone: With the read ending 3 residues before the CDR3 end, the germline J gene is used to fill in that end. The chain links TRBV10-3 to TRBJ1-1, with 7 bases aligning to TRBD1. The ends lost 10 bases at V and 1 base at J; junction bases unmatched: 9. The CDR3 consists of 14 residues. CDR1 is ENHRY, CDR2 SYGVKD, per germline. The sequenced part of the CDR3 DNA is TGTGCCACTAAACCGGGACAGACGAACACTGAA. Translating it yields CATKPGQTNTE. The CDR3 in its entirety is CATKPGQTNTEAFF.

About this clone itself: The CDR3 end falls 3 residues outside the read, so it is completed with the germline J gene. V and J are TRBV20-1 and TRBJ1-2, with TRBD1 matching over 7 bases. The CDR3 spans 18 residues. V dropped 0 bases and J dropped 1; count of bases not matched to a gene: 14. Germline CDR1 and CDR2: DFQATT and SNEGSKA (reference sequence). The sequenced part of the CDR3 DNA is TGCAGTGCTAGAGATCGCGACTGGACAGGAACGATTAACTATGGC. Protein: CSARDRDWTGTINYG. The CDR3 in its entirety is CSARDRDWTGTINYGYTF.

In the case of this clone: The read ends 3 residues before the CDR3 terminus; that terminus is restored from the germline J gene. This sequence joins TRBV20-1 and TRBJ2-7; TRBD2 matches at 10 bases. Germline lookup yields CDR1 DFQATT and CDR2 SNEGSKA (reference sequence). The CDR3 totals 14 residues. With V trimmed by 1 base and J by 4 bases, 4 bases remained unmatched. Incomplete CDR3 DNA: TGCAGTGCTAGAGGAGTAGCGGGGGGTTACGAG. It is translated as CSARGVAGGYE. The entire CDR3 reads CSARGVAGGYEQYF.

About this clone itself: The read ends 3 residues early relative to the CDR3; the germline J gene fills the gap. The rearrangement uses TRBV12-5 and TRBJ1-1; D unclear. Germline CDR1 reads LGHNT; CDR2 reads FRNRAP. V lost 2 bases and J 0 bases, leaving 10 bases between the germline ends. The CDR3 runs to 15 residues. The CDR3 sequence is CASGLTEDLNTEAFF. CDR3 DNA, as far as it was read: TGTGCTAGTGGTTTGACTGAGGACTTGAACACTGAA. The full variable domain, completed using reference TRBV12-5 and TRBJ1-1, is DARVTQTPRHKVTEMGQEVTMRCQPILGHNTVFWYRQTMMQGLELLAYFRNRAPLDDSGMPKDRFSAEMPDATLATLKIQPSEPRDSAVYFCASGLTEDLNTEAFFGQGTRLTVV.

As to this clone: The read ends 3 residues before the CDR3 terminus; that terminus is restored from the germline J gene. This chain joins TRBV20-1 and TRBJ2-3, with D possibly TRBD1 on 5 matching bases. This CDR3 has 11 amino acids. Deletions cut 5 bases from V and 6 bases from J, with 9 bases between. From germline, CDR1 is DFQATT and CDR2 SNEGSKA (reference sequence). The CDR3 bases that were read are TGCAGTGCTGACAACAGGGATACG. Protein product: CSADNRDT. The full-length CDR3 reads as CSADNRDTQYF.

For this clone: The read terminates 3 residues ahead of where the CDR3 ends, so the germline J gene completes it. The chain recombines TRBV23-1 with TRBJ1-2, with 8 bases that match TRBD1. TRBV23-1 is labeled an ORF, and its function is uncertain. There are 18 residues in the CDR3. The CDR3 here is CASSQSGAWDRSFKGYTF. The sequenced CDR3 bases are TGCGCCAGCAGTCAATCGGGGGCTTGGGACAGGTCCTTCAAGGGC.

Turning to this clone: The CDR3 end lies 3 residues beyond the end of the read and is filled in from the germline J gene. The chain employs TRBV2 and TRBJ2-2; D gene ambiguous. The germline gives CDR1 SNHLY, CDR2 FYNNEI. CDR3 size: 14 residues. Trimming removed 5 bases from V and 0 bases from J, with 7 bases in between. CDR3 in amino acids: CASSSEANTGELFF. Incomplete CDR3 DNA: TGTGCCAGCAGTAGCGAAGCGAACACCGGGGAG.

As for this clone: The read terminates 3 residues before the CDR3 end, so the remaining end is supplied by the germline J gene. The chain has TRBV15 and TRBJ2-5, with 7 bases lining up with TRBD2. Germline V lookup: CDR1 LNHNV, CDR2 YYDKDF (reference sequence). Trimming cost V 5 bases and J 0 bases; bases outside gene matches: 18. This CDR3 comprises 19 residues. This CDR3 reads CATSPHRGDEVGYQETQYF. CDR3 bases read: TGTGCCACCAGCCCCCACCGGGGGGACGAAGTGGGGTACCAAGAGACC.

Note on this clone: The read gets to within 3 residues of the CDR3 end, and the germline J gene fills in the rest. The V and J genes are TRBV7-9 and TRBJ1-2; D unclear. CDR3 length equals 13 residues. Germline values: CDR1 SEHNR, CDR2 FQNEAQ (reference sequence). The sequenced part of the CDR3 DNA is TGTGCCAGCAGCTTAGATCCGGTTTTTAGC. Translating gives CASSLDPVFS. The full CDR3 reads CASSLDPVFSYTF.

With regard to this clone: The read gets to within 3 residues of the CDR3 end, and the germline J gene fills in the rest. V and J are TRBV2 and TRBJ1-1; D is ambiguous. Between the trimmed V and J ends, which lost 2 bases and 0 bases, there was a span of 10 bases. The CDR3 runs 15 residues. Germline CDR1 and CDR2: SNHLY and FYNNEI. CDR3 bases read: TGTGCCAGCAGTGAACGAGGCGGAATGAACACTGAA. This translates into CASSERGGMNTE. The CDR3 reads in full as CASSERGGMNTEAFF.

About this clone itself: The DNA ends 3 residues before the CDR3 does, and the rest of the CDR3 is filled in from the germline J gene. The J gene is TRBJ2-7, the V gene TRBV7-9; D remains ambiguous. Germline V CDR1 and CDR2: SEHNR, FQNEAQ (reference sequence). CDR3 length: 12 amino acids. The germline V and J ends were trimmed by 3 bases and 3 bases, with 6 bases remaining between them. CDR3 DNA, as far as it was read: TGTGCCAGCAGCTTCACCGGCTACGAG. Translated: CASSFTGYE. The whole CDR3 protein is CASSFTGYEQYF. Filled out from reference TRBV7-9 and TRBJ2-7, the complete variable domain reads DTGVSQNPRHKITKRGQNVTFRCDPISEHNRLYWYRQTLGQGPEFLTYFQNEAQLEKSRLLSDRFSAERPKGSFSTLEIQRTEQGDSAMYLCASSFTGYEQYFGPGTRLTVT.

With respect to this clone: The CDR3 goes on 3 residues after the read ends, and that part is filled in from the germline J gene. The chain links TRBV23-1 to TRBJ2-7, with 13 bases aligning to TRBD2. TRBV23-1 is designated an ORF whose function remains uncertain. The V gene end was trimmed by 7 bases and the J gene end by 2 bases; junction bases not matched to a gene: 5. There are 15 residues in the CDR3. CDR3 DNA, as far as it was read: TGCGCCAGCACGCTCGGACTAGCGGGGGCCTACGAG. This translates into CASTLGLAGAYE. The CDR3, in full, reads CASTLGLAGAYEQYF.

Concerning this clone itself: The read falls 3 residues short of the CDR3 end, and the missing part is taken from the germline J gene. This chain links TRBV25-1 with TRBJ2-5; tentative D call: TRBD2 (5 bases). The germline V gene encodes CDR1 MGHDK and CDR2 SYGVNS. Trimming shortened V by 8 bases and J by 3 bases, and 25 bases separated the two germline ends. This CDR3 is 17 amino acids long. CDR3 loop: CASPLDASGFKKETQYF. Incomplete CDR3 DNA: TGTGCCAGCCCCCTTGACGCATCGGGGTTTAAAAAAGAGACC.

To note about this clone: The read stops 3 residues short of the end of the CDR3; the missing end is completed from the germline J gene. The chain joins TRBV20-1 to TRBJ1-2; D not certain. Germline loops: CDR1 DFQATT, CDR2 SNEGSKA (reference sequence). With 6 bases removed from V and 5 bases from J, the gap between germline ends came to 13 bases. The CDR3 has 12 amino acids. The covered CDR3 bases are TGCAGTGCCCCTTCGCTCGGGTATGGC. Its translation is CSAPSLGYG. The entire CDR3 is CSAPSLGYGYTF.

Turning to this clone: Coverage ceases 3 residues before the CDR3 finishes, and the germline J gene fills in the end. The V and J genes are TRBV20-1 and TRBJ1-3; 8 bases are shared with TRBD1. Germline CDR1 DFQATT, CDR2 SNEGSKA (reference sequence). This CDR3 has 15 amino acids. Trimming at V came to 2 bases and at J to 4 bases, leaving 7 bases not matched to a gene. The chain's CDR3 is CSARSRQGSGNTIYF. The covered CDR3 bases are TGCAGTGCTAGAAGCCGACAGGGGTCCGGAAACACC.

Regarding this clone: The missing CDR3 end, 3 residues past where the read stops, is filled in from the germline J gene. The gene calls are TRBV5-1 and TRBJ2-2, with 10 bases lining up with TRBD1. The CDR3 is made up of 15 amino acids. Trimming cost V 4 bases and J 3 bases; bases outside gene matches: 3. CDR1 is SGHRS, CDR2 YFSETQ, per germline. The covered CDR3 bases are TGCGCCAGCAGCACCGGGACAGGGGACACCGGGGAG. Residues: CASSTGTGDTGE. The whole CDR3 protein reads CASSTGTGDTGELFF.

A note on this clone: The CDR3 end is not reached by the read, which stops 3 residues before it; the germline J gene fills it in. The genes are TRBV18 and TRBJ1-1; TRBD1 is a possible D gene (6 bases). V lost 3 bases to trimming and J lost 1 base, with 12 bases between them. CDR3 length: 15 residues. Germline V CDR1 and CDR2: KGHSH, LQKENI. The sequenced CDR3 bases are TGTGCCAGCTCACCTGACGGACAGCAGAACACTGAA. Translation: CASSPDGQQNTE. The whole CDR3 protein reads CASSPDGQQNTEAFF.

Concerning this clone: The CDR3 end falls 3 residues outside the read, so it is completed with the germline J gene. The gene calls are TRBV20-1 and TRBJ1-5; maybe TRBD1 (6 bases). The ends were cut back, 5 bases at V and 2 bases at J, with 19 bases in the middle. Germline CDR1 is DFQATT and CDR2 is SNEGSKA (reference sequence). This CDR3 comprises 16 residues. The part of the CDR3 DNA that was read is TGCAGTGCTCGTCCCGGGACAACGGTCCGCAATCAGCCC. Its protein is CSARPGTTVRNQP. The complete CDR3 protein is CSARPGTTVRNQPQHF.

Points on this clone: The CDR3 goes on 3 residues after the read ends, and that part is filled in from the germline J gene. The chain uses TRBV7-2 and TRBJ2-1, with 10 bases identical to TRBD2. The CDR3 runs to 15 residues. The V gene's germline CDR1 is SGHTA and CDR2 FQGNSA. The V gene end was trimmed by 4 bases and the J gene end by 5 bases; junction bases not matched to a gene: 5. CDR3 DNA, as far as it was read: TGTGCCAGCAGCTGGACCGGGACTAGCGACAATGAG. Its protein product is CASSWTGTSDNE. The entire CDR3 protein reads CASSWTGTSDNEQFF.

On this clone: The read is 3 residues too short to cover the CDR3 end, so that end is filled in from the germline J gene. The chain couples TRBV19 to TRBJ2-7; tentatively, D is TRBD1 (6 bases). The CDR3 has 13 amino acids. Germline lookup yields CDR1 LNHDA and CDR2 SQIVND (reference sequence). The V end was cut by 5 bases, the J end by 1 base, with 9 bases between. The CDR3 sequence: CASSAGQSYEQYF. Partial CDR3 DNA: TGTGCCAGTAGTGCAGGACAGTCCTACGAG.